Listed below are T cell receptor beta chains from one sample, sequenced in a study of blood T cell repertoires in COVID-19. Only in-frame clones appear in the TCRdb table, and some are missing; sequencing was by immunoSEQ multiplex PCR. The sample includes roughly 100,000 clones, 75% to 95% of them seen just once. Source material: peripheral blood. These receptors came from a young man with acute or convalescent COVID-19. Both conserved end residues are part of each CDR3. D genes are given only for firm matches. Expanded clones are given a class, and other clones once, few, many or no size at all.

cdr3_nt cdr3_aa j_call v_call d_call clone_size
TGTGCCAGCAGTGAAGCGGGTCTAGCGGGACCCTACAATGAGCAGTTCTTC CASSEAGLAGPYNEQFF TRBJ2-1 TRBV2 TRBD2 .
TGCGCCAGCAGTGATAAGAGCGGGAACACTGAAGCTTTCTTT CASSDKSGNTEAFF TRBJ1-1 TRBV10-2 . few
TGTGCCAGCAGCCCCCGACAGGGGATCTCCTATGGCTACACCTTC CASSPRQGISYGYTF TRBJ1-2 TRBV3-1/TRBV3-2 TRBD1 .
TGCGCCAGCAGTGGACCCGGGGAGGGGATACCCCAGCATTTT CASSGPGEGIPQHF TRBJ1-5 TRBV10-2 . .
TGTGCCAGCAGTTCTGTCCAGGGGATGGACGAGCAGTACTTC CASSSVQGMDEQYF TRBJ2-7 TRBV27 . once
TGTGCCAGCAGCCCCGCAGGAAGCAATCAGCCCCAGCATTTT CASSPAGSNQPQHF TRBJ1-5 TRBV7-9 . .
TGTGCCAGCTCCGGGACAGCCCTTTGGGCAGGAAACACCATATATTTT CASSGTALWAGNTIYF TRBJ1-3 TRBV25-1 TRBD1 .
TGCGCCAGCAGCTTCGGGACAGGGGGCAGTCGTACAGATACGCAGTATTTT CASSFGTGGSRTDTQYF TRBJ2-3 TRBV5-1 TRBD1 .
TGTGCCAGCAGTCCATACAGGGACTATGGCTACACCTTC CASSPYRDYGYTF TRBJ1-2 TRBV6-5 . .
TGCGCCAGCTCCCTGGGCGAGGAGGGCAATCAGCCCCAGCATTTT CASSLGEEGNQPQHF TRBJ1-5 TRBV5-1 . .
TGTGCCAGTAGTGTACCAGGGGGGAAAGATAGCAATCAGCCCCAGCATTTT CASSVPGGKDSNQPQHF TRBJ1-5 TRBV19 TRBD1 .
TGTGCCAGTTCCCGTCGTGGGGCCAGTTTGACAGATACGCAGTATTTT CASSRRGASLTDTQYF TRBJ2-3 TRBV19 . .
TGTGCCAGCAGCGCGGTACAGGGGGCTGGAAGGTATGGCTACACCTTC CASSAVQGAGRYGYTF TRBJ1-2 TRBV7-2 TRBD1 .
TGTGCCTGTCGGACTAGCGGAAAATCCTACGAGCAGTACTTC CACRTSGKSYEQYF TRBJ2-7 TRBV19 TRBD2 .
TGTGCCAGCAGCGCATCCGGCCTACAGGGCTACACCTTC CASSASGLQGYTF TRBJ1-2 TRBV9 . .
TGTGCCAGCAGCTACCGGGACAGGGGGCGGGAAAAACTGTTTTTT CASSYRDRGREKLFF TRBJ1-4 TRBV27 TRBD1 .
TGTGCCAGCAGCTCTGCTACAGGGATCACAGATACGCAGTATTTT CASSSATGITDTQYF TRBJ2-3 TRBV5-6 . .
TGCAGTGCTAGTCTCCGTCTAGCGGGAGAGGCAGATACGCAGTATTTT CSASLRLAGEADTQYF TRBJ2-3 TRBV20-1 TRBD2 .
TGTGCCAGCAGCTTGGTGAGTCGGGATGGCTACACCTTC CASSLVSRDGYTF TRBJ1-2 TRBV5-6 . .
TGTGCCAGCAGTTACTGGGACAGAACCTACGAGCAGTACTTC CASSYWDRTYEQYF TRBJ2-7 TRBV6-5 TRBD1 .